This T cell receptor beta chain appears in the sequencing data of a study of cytomegalovirus exposure and HLA in healthy donors. Study context: In terms of ancestry, the Caucasian-associated cluster contained roughly 80% of the roughly 400 genotyped donors.

Points on this clone: The antigen is not known.

CDR3 length: 17 residues. In germline, CDR1 is LGHNT, CDR2 FRNRAP. V was shortened by 0 bases and J by 4 bases, with 15 bases between the two germline ends. Broader study findings: What a later analysis reportedly showed was that an Asian-associated ancestry cluster had fewer N-insertions than the approximately 700-donor mean. Among the sequence variants, a highly shared cluster was likely an artifact of sequencing. Common viral pathogens (according to a later analysis) appeared linked to several of the most significant clusters.

Primers: 60 Vbeta forward and 13 Jbeta reverse. Generated by immunoSEQ multiplex PCR, the TCRdb table keeps only in-frame clones and is missing some. The sample holds about 150,000 clones, approximately 80% seen once. Sequencing input: PBMCs. The chain employs TRBV12-5 and TRBJ2-2; the D gene is possibly TRBD2 (6 bases). This clonotype originated in a male donor in good health and CMV-seronegative. The CDR3 nucleotides are TGTGCTAGTGGTTTGGTACCCACGGCGGGGATCACCGGGGAGCTGTTTTTT. Amino acids: CASGLVPTAGITGELFF. Full variable domain (remainder filled in from reference TRBV12-5 and TRBJ2-2): DARVTQTPRHKVTEMGQEVTMRCQPILGHNTVFWYRQTMMQGLELLAYFRNRAPLDDSGMPKDRFSAEMPDATLATLKIQPSEPRDSAVYFCASGLVPTAGITGELFFGEGSRLTVL.